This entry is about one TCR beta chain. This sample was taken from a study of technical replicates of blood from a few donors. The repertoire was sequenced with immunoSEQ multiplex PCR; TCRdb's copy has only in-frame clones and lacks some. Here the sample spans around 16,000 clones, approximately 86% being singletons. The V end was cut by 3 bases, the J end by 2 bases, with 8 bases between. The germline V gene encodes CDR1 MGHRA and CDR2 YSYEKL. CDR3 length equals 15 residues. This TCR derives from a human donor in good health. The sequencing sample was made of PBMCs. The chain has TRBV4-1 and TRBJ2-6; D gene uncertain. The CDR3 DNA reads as TGCGCCAGCAGCCAGGGCTTACCTGGGGCCAACGTCCTGACTTTC. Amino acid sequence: CASSQGLPGANVLTF.